This T cell receptor (beta chain) was profiled in a study of CD8 T cell repertoires and HIV-1 epitope variants. Study-wide background: Twenty-five autologous and known Gag and Nef epitope variant peptides each stimulated T cells separately. Tested: three Gag epitope families, Nef HW9 and YT9. A roughly 10-day culture received IL-2, IL-7 and IL-15 on days 3 and 7.

The germline V and J ends were trimmed by 3 bases and 8 bases, with 11 bases remaining between them. The CDR3 covers 12 residues. Germline values: CDR1 SQVTM, CDR2 ANQGSEA. This clone was observed once. Its antigen remains unidentified. Sequencing of TCR beta CDR3 used immunoSEQ survey depth. Here immunoSEQ multiplex PCR was the method, and the copy in TCRdb shows in-frame clones only, minus some. Found here are several thousand clones, about 70% of them singletons; the top ten hold approximately 45%. The clonotype originates from a male donor with HIV. The V call is TRBV29-1, the J call TRBJ2-4; D may be TRBD2 (6 bases). Material for sequencing was cultured CD8+ T cells derived from PBMCs. For the CDR3, the DNA is TGCAGCGTTGAGGAGGGGATGGACATTCAGTACTTC. Translating gives CSVEEGMDIQYF.